This TCR beta chain comes out of a study of blood T cell repertoires in COVID-19. Study-wide background: COVID-19 samples collected from the United States, Italy and Spain covered acute and convalescent phases. PBMCs, B-cell-depleted T cells, or T cells were the source of the cDNA or gDNA that made up the material.

Per the original data handling: Quantification of nucleated cells was approximated via reference gene primer amplification. TCRdb's table, derived via immunoSEQ multiplex PCR, lists solely in-frame clones and lacks some. The DNA gave D and trimming, while V, J and clone size come from that table. Among under 120,000 clones listed, approximately 84% were seen once. With 1 base removed from V and 4 bases from J, the gap between germline ends came to 11 bases. Per the germline V gene, CDR1 is MDHEN and CDR2 is SYDVKM. This CDR3 contains 15 residues. Sequencing was done on a sample of peripheral blood. The chain has TRBV28 and TRBJ2-1, with a possible D match to TRBD2 (6 bases). The TCR originated in a human donor in a cohort sampled during active COVID-19. The CDR3 DNA reads as TGTGCCAGCAGTTTATCGGTAGCGGATTACAATGAGCAGTTCTTC. This encodes CASSLSVADYNEQFF.